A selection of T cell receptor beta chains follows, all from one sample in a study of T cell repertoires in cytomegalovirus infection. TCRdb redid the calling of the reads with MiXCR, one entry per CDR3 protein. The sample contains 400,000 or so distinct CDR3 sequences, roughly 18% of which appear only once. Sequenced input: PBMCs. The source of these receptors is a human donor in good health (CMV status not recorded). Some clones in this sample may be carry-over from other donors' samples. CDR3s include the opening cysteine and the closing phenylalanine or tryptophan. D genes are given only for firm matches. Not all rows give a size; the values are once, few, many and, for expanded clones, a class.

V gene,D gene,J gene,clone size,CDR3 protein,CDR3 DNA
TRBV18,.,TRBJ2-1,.,CASSPGGFSYNEQFF,TGTGCCAGCTCACCAGGGGGCTTCAGTTACAATGAGCAGTTCTTC
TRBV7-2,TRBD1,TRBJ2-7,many,CASSSGTGEYEQYF,TGTGCCAGCAGCTCGGGGACAGGGGAATACGAGCAGTACTTC
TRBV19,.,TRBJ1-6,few,CASSIQPRRNSPLHF,TGTGCCAGTAGTATCCAGCCCAGAAGGAATTCACCCCTCCACTTT
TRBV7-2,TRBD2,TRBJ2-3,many,CASSPTSGLTDTQYF,TGTGCCAGCAGTCCGACTAGCGGGCTCACAGATACGCAGTATTTT
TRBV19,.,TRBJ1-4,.,CASSATGTVGRLFF,TGTGCCAGTAGTGCAACCGGGACGGTGGGGCGGCTGTTTTTT
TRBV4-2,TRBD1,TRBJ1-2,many,CASSHLSGTGDNYGYTF,TGTGCCAGCAGCCACTTAAGTGGGACAGGGGATAACTATGGCTACACCTTC
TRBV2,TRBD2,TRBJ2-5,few,CAGAREAQETQYF,TGTGCCGGGGCGCGGGAGGCTCAAGAGACCCAGTACTTC
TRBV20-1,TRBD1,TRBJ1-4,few,CSARSGDSELFF,TGCAGTGCTAGAAGTGGGGACAGCGAACTGTTTTTT
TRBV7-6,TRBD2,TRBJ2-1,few,CASSRLSSGSPYNEQFF,TGTGCCAGCAGCAGACTGTCTAGCGGGAGCCCGTACAATGAGCAGTTCTTC
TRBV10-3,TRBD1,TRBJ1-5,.,CAIREDRGGDQPQHF,TGTGCCATCAGGGAGGACAGGGGTGGCGATCAGCCCCAGCATTTT
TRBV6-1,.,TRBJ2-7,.,CASSNSAIGGLEQYF,TGTGCCAGCAGTAATTCGGCGATCGGGGGGCTCGAGCAGTACTTC
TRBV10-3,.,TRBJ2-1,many,CAISGDRDTSPLNEQFF,TGTGCCATCAGCGGGGACCGGGACACAAGTCCTCTCAATGAGCAGTTCTTC
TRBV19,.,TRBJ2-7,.,CAAASGSEQYF,TGTGCCGCAGCCTCCGGGAGCGAGCAGTACTTC
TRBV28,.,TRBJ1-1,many,CASSPPGHFNYEAFF,TGTGCCAGCAGTCCCCCGGGACATTTTAATTATGAAGCTTTCTTT
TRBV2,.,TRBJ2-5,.,CASSGPLKEETQYF,TGTGCCAGCAGTGGACCCCTGAAAGAGGAGACCCAGTACTTC
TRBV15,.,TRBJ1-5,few,CATSRTGQFPQHF,TGTGCCACCAGCAGAACGGGACAATTCCCCCAGCATTTT
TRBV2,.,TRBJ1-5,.,CASSPREGQPQHF,TGTGCCAGCAGTCCTCGGGAGGGGCAGCCCCAGCATTTT
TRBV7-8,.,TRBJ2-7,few,CASSRLVDFYEQYF,TGTGCCAGCAGCCGACTAGTGGATTTTTACGAGCAGTACTTC
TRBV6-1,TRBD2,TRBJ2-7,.,CASRGWTSGYEQYF,TGTGCCAGCAGAGGCTGGACTAGCGGCTACGAGCAGTACTTC
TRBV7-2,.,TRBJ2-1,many,CASSLVGVNERDTRSNEQFF,TGTGCCAGCAGCTTAGTAGGGGTAAACGAGCGGGACACCCGGTCCAATGAGCAGTTCTTC
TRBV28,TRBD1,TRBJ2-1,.,CASTSGTDYNEQFF,TGTGCCAGCACTTCAGGGACAGATTACAATGAGCAGTTCTTC
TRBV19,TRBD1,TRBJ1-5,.,CASRRGQDNQPQHF,TGTGCCAGTAGGCGAGGACAGGACAATCAGCCCCAGCATTTT
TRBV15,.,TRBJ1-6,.,CATPGGAHSPLHF,TGTGCCACCCCCGGGGGCGCTCATTCACCCCTCCACTTT
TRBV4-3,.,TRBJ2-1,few,CASSLGPPASSYNEQFF,TGCGCCAGCAGCCTGGGACCACCCGCGAGCTCCTACAATGAGCAGTTCTTC
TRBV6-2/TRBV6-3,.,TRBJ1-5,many,CASRPQGYSNQPQHF,TGTGCCAGCAGACCCCAAGGCTATAGCAATCAGCCCCAGCATTTT
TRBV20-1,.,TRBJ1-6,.,CSARGQGNSALHF,TGCAGTGCTAGGGGGCAGGGAAATTCAGCCCTCCACTTT
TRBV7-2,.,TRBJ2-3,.,CASSRDRTTDTQYF,TGTGCCAGCAGCCGAGATCGGACCACAGATACGCAGTATTTT
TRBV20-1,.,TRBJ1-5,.,CSAKEGSQPQHF,TGCAGTGCTAAAGAGGGGAGTCAGCCCCAGCATTTT
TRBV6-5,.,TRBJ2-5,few,CASKAPGEETQYF,TGTGCCAGCAAGGCCCCCGGAGAGGAGACCCAGTACTTC
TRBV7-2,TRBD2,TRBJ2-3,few,CASSPWASGGVVDTQYF,TGTGCCAGCAGCCCGTGGGCTAGCGGGGGGGTTGTAGATACGCAGTATTTT
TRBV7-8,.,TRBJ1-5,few,CASSFYWDSNQPQHF,TGTGCCAGCAGCTTTTATTGGGATAGCAATCAGCCCCAGCATTTT
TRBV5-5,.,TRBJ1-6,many,CASSNTRTDNSPLHF,TGTGCCAGCAGCAACACACGAACCGATAATTCACCCCTCCACTTT
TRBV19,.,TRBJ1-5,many,CASSLLANGQPQHF,TGTGCCAGTAGTTTGCTGGCCAATGGTCAGCCCCAGCATTTT
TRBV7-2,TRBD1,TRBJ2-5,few,CASSFGVDRVGETQYF,TGTGCCAGCAGCTTCGGAGTGGACAGGGTGGGAGAGACCCAGTACTTC
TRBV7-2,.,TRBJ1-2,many,CASRQTKFGYTF,TGTGCCAGCAGACAGACAAAATTTGGCTACACCTTC
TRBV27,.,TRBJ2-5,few,CASSPAPTLYQETQYF,TGTGCCAGCAGTCCCGCCCCGACATTATACCAAGAGACCCAGTACTTC
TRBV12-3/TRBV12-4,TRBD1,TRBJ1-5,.,CASSTDRRQPQHF,TGTGCCAGCAGTACGGACAGGCGGCAGCCCCAGCATTTT
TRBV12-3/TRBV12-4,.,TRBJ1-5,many,CASSSWGEHQPQHF,TGTGCCAGCAGTTCATGGGGGGAACATCAGCCCCAGCATTTT
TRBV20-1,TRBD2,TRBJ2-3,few,CSARDPLAGVVDTQYF,TGCAGTGCTAGAGATCCCCTTGCGGGAGTAGTAGATACGCAGTATTTT
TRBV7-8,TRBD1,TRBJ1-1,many,CASSGTGSPMNTEAFF,TGTGCCAGCAGCGGGACAGGGTCCCCCATGAACACTGAAGCTTTCTTT